A selection of T cell receptor beta chains follows, all from one sample in a study of graft-versus-host responses after intestinal transplantation. These receptors are not linked to any known antigen. This table comes from immunoSEQ multiplex PCR, and its TCRdb copy is limited to in-frame clones, with some not included. The sample holds around 88,000 clones, approximately 90% seen once. Sequencing was performed on unstimulated CD8+ T cells sorted from spleen or lymph node cells, taken before transplant. These receptors were collected from a human donor who was the organ donor for an intestinal transplant. Each CDR3 is given without its conserved first and last residue. Clone size is shown for a subset of rows, as once, few, many or a class of expanded clone.

size	V	J	CDR3
.	TRBV4-1	TRBJ1-2	ASSPQVGQTNGYT
.	TRBV5-4	TRBJ1-2	ASSFDRGDYGYT
.	TRBV6-5	TRBJ1-2	ASSRGGQAGYT
.	TRBV5-4	TRBJ2-3	ASSLSTSVTDTQY
.	TRBV6-6	TRBJ2-1	ASSYEGQGTYNEQF
.	TRBV12-5	TRBJ2-7	ASGPQGGPYEQY
.	TRBV6-5	TRBJ1-4	ATVPGWGPEKLF
.	TRBV5-5	TRBJ2-7	ASTRDSSYEQY
.	TRBV4-3	TRBJ1-1	ASSQGQNTEAF
.	TRBV6-1	TRBJ2-5	ASSIAGAVETQY
.	TRBV7-6	TRBJ2-2	ASSLGTGGAGTGELF
.	TRBV6-1	TRBJ2-1	ASSEFRGRLSYNEQF
.	TRBV6-1	TRBJ1-1	ASRRMNTEAF
.	TRBV19	TRBJ2-3	ASSHLAGIQRFTDTQY
.	TRBV2	TRBJ1-1	ASVSTGGGWTEAF
once	TRBV5-4	TRBJ2-2	ASSAGLAGTTGELF
.	TRBV5-5	TRBJ2-1	ASSLLNEQL
.	TRBV10-3	TRBJ2-7	AISARGDSYEQY
.	TRBV29-1	TRBJ2-1	SVETKDYNEQF
.	TRBV7-3	TRBJ2-2	ASSIDEGWELF
.	TRBV20-1	TRBJ1-2	SASLVYGYT
.	TRBV18	TRBJ1-2	ASSPLPPGSANYGYT
.	TRBV9	TRBJ2-1	ASSGREFQSEQF
.	TRBV7-9	TRBJ1-3	ASSSRMGSGNTIY
.	TRBV11-2	TRBJ1-1	ASSETTLYRRNTEAF
.	TRBV29-1	TRBJ1-2	SVPGPTYGYT
.	TRBV5-4	TRBJ1-2	ASSPTGLGHGYT
.	TRBV2	TRBJ2-7	ASKQGYSYEQY
once	TRBV11-2	TRBJ2-3	ASSLVRTDTQY
once	TRBV6-1	TRBJ1-5	ASNNGQPQH
.	TRBV10-1	TRBJ2-7	ASSTSYEQY
.	TRBV7-6	TRBJ2-7	ASSFSSGDYEQY
once	TRBV4-2	TRBJ2-7	ASSQGPSYEQY
.	TRBV11-2	TRBJ1-4	ASSPPFQNELF
.	TRBV6-5	TRBJ2-7	VSSSWGIWSEQY
.	TRBV6-1	TRBJ1-1	ASSGPVQGGTEAF
.	TRBV25-1	TRBJ1-4	ASSDSGRLF
.	TRBV6-5	TRBJ2-1	ASSYSFRGQNEQF
.	TRBV28	TRBJ1-6	ASSPGTERSSYNSPLH
once	TRBV7-6	TRBJ2-7	ASSAGNLGGDSYEQY
.	TRBV4-1	TRBJ2-1	ASSQELAGNEQF